This T cell receptor (beta chain) was sequenced for a study of blood T cell repertoires in COVID-19. Study background: The analysed material was cDNA or gDNA that came from T cells, B-cell-depleted T cells, or PBMCs.

The authors' processing: Reference gene primer amplification in the assay estimated nucleated cell counts. Profiled with immunoSEQ multiplex PCR; TCRdb holds only in-frame clones, not every one. V and J calls and clone size are those listed in that table; D and trimming were worked out from the DNA. The table records about 250,000 clones, 85% to 90% of them present only once. The sample comprised peripheral blood. This TCR was recovered from an older man with acute or convalescent COVID-19.

The DNA for the CDR3 is TGTGCCAGCAGCCGCTCCTCCTCCGGGGGGGAGACAGATACGCAGTATTTT. Translating gives CASSRSSSGGETDTQYF. This chain joins TRBV7-9 and TRBJ2-3, with 8 bases lining up with TRBD2. The J segment lost 3 bases and the V segment lost 5 bases, leaving 13 bases of the junction unmatched. Germline V gene sequence: CDR1 SEHNR, CDR2 FQNEAQ (reference sequence). CDR3 length: 17 residues.